Here is one T cell receptor beta chain with its context. The data originate from a study of blood T cell repertoires in COVID-19. Overall study: Samples of COVID-19 (acute and convalescent) were obtained from the United States, Italy and Spain. T cells, B-cell-depleted T cells, or PBMCs provided the cDNA or gDNA that served as material.

The CDR3 contains 15 residues. The V gene's germline CDR1 is SGHTS and CDR2 YDEGEE. Between the trimmed V and J ends, which lost 5 bases and 3 bases, there was a span of 15 bases. Original methodology: How many nucleated cells were present was estimated from reference gene primer amplification. Generated by immunoSEQ multiplex PCR, the TCRdb table keeps only in-frame clones and is missing some. V, J and clone size are taken as reported in that table, and D and trimming were inferred from the DNA itself. The table has around 100,000 clones, almost 80% seen once; the top ten hold over 30%. The sample comprised peripheral blood. This chain joins TRBV5-8 and TRBJ1-5; D is ambiguous. The source of this sequence is an older man with active or convalescent COVID-19. The DNA of the CDR3 is TGTGCCAGCAGACTCAGACGGGAAGTCAATCAGCCCCAGCATTTT. This encodes CASRLRREVNQPQHF.